The clone carrying this T cell receptor (beta chain) was seen once. The antigen is unknown. Profiling relied on immunoSEQ multiplex PCR, and the TCRdb table lists in-frame clones only, not all of them. In the table there are under 95,000 clones, about 84% of which are singletons. This entry belongs to a study of T cells in localized non-small cell lung cancer. General observations from the study: Analysis by sequencing included only one tumor region, so heterogeneity remains possible. The study found T cell clonality highest in uninvolved adjacent lung, above tumor. Adjacent lung tissue had a median around 50 of the top 100 clones found in the tumor. In the blood, greater T cell density corresponded to longer overall survival.

Germline V gene data show CDR1 as SGHKS and CDR2 as YYEKEE (reference sequence). With 2 bases removed from V and 7 bases from J, the gap between germline ends came to 19 bases. CDR3 length: 16 residues. The source material was peripheral blood, sampled before any cancer treatment. The clonotype comes from a female donor at least 60 years old with stage I lung adenocarcinoma. The chain couples TRBV5-5 to TRBJ1-5; TRBD1 might be the D (6 bases). The CDR3 nucleotides are TGTGCCAGCAGCTTCAAGGCAGGGGCCGGGCAGCAGCCCCAGCATTTT. It encodes CASSFKAGAGQQPQHF.